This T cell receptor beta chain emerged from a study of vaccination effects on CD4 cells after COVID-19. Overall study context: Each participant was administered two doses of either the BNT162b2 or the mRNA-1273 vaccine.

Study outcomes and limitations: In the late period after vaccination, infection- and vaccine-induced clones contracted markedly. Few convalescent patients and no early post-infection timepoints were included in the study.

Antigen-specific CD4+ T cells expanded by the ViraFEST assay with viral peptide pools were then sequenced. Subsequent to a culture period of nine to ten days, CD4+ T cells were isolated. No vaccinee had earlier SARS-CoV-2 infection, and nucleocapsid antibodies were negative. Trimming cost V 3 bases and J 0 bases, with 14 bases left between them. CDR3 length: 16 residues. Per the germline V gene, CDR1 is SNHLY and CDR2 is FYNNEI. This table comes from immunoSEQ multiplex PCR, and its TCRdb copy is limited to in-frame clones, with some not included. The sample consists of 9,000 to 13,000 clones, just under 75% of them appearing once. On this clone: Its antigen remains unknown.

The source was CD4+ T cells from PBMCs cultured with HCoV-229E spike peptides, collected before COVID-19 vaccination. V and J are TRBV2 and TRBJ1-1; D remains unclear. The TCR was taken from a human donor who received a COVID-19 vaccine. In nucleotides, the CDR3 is TGTGCCAGCAGTGAGAGCGGCAGCTTCTTGAACACTGAAGCTTTCTTT. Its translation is CASSESGSFLNTEAFF.